One T cell receptor beta chain is described in this entry. Profiling relied on immunoSEQ multiplex PCR, and the TCRdb table lists in-frame clones only, not all of them. There are 60,000 to 90,000 clones in the sample; about 93% occur only once, and approximately 1.6% lies in the top ten. The V segment lost 3 bases and the J segment 7 bases; nucleotides outside the gene matches: 12. This CDR3 has 15 residues. The germline gives CDR1 ENHRY, CDR2 SYGVKD. This entry comes from a study of T cell changes during pregnancy in multiple sclerosis. The J gene is TRBJ2-7, the V gene TRBV10-3; 7 nucleotides match TRBD2. This sequence originates from a female donor in good health, enrolled as a control in a pregnancy study. This material consisted of peripheral blood, taken in the first trimester of pregnancy. CDR3 sequence reads: CAISDPSGIGKEQYF. CDR3 bases: TGTGCCATCAGTGACCCTAGCGGCATTGGGAAGGAGCAGTACTTC.